This T cell receptor (beta chain) came from a study of graft-versus-host responses after intestinal transplantation. Study-wide results and limits: Recipient marrow harbored GvH clones, some of which surfaced first in ileum or blood.

Here immunoSEQ multiplex PCR was the method, and the copy in TCRdb shows in-frame clones only, minus some. The sample yields about 89,000 clones, over 85% seen once. As concerns this clone: Its specificity is not known.

This material consisted of unstimulated CD4+ T cells sorted from spleen or lymph node cells, taken before intestinal transplant. The receptor comes from a human donor who received an intestinal transplant.

For the CDR3, the DNA is TGTGCCAGCAGGGAGGACGCCATCTCCTACGAGCAGTACTTC. As protein: CASREDAISYEQYF. The chain carries TRBV6-1 and TRBJ2-5; D perhaps matches TRBD2 (5 bases). The DNA end lines up better with TRBJ2-7; the J call may be wrong. The CDR3 totals 14 residues. Per the germline V gene, CDR1 is MNHNS and CDR2 is SASEGT.